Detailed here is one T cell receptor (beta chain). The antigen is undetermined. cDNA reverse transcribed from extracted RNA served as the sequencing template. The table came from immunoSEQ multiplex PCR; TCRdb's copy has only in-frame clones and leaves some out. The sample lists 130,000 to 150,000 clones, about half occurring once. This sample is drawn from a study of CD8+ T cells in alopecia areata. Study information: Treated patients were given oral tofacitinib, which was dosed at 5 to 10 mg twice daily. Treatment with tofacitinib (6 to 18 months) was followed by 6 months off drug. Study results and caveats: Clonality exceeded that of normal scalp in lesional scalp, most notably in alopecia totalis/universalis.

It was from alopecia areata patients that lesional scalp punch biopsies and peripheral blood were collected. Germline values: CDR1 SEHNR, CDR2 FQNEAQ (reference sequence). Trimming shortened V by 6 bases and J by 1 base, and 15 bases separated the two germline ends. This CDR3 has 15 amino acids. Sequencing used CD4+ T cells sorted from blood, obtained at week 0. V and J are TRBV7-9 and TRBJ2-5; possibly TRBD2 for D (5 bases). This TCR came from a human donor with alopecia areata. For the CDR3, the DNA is TGTGCCAGCAGTCCCGGCGGGCGTATCCAAGAGACCCAGTACTTC. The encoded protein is CASSPGGRIQETQYF. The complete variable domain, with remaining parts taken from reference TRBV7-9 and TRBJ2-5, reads DTGVSQNPRHKITKRGQNVTFRCDPISEHNRLYWYRQTLGQGPEFLTYFQNEAQLEKSRLLSDRFSAERPKGSFSTLEIQRTEQGDSAMYLCASSPGGRIQETQYFGPGTRLLVL.